The text below deals with one T cell receptor (beta chain). Antigen: not known. A template switching step contributed a universal primer site, while unique molecular identifiers were present in the cDNA. TCRdb called the 5' RACE reads again in MiXCR, with one record for every CDR3 protein. Of some 1,700,000 distinct CDR3 sequences in the sample, roughly 35% were seen once. The data were taken from a study of identical twins. Study-wide results and limits: Conclusions leaned on cross-sectional statistical analysis and did not track the same donors over time. Weaker excess sharing between twins was seen in beta out-of-frame sequences.

The CDR3 is 14 residues long. The germline V gene has CDR1 MGHDK and CDR2 SYGVNS. Trimming took 2 bases from V and 1 from J, leaving 7 bases between them. The TCR sequence derives from a newborn girl in good health. This sequence joins TRBV25-1 and TRBJ2-3; no definite D call. The sample taken for sequencing was cord blood. CDR3 in amino acids: CASSERKGTDTQYF. The DNA of the CDR3 is TGTGCCAGCAGTGAAAGGAAGGGCACAGATACGCAGTATTTT.